This entry features one T cell receptor beta chain sequence. Its specificity is not known. The germline V gene has CDR1 SGHNT and CDR2 YENEEA. This CDR3 is 14 amino acids long. Trimming pared 0 bases from V and 0 bases from J, leaving 3 bases between. This entry is derived from a study of PD-1 blockade in classical Hodgkin lymphoma. Study observations and caveats: Repertoire differences lack defined causes, possibly disease activity or prior therapy. Baseline TCR diversity was reportedly lower in newly diagnosed patients than in healthy donors. It was reported as lower still in relapsed/refractory patients.

TCRdb's table, derived via immunoSEQ multiplex PCR, lists solely in-frame clones and lacks some. This table has some 48,000 clones, approximately 80% appearing once. Sample time point: cycle 4 day 1 (C4D1), after 6 weeks of nivolumab. Relapses following autologous stem cell transplantation were seen in all patients, with brentuximab vedotin exposure varying. The TCR comes from a human donor with classical Hodgkin lymphoma. The chain joins TRBV11-3 to TRBJ2-1; D remains ambiguous. The source was peripheral blood mononuclear cells (PBMCs), collected before the fourth cycle of nivolumab. The CDR3 sequence: CASSLDSSYNEQFF. DNA for the CDR3: TGTGCCAGCAGCTTAGACAGCTCCTACAATGAGCAGTTCTTC.